The 21 T cell receptor beta chains reported below all come from one sample, sequenced in a study of PD-L1 blockade in urothelial cancer. The time point here: pretreatment peripheral blood. The assay was immunoSEQ multiplex PCR, and TCRdb's table has in-frame clones only and misses some. Counted here are about 130,000 clones, around 85% occurring once; the ten biggest clones make up 3.2%. Sequenced material: PBMCs, taken around atezolizumab (anti-PD-L1) treatment. All receptors come from a man aged 50 to 60 with urothelial cancer.

The chain couples TRBV11-2 to TRBJ2-3; D not certain. Germline CDR1 is SGHAT and CDR2 is FQNNGV. The CDR3 covers 14 residues. V was cut by 1 base and J by 4 bases, with 9 bases left in between. The CDR3 sequence: CASSLGILADTQYF. CDR3 in DNA: TGTGCCAGCAGCTTAGGGATCCTAGCAGATACGCAGTATTTT.

The genes are TRBV7-3 and TRBJ2-1, with D maybe TRBD2 (6 bases). Germline CDR1 and CDR2: SGHTA and FQGTGA. With 4 bases removed from V and 12 bases from J, the gap between germline ends came to 10 bases. CDR3 length: 11 amino acids. CDR3 loop: CASSSSALQFF. For the CDR3, the DNA is TGTGCCAGCAGCTCTAGCGCATTGCAGTTCTTC.

The rearrangement uses TRBV11-2 and TRBJ2-7, with TRBD2 matching over 12 bases. The germline CDR1 and CDR2 sequences are SGHAT and FQNNGV. The J segment lost 3 bases and the V segment lost 5 bases, leaving 2 bases of the junction unmatched. The CDR3 totals 14 residues. The CDR3 bases are TGTGCCAGCAGCCGGACTAGCGGGGACTACGAGCAGTACTTC. This encodes CASSRTSGDYEQYF. Full variable domain (missing parts from reference TRBV11-2 and TRBJ2-7): EAGVAQSPRYKIIEKRQSVAFWCNPISGHATLYWYQQILGQGPKLLIQFQNNGVVDDSQLPKDRFSAERLKGVDSTLKIQPAKLEDSAVYLCASSRTSGDYEQYFGPGTRLTVT.

CDR3 nucleotide sequence: TGTGCCGGAGAAGGAGCAGCTCATGGCTACACCTTC. The encoded protein is CAGEGAAHGYTF. The rearrangement uses TRBV7-2 and TRBJ1-2; D is undetermined. Germline values: CDR1 SGHTA, CDR2 FQGNSA. The CDR3 covers 12 residues. Trimming took off 11 bases at V and 6 bases at J, with 16 bases between the two ends.

This clone appeared a single time. The genes are TRBV5-1 and TRBJ2-7; the D gene is possibly TRBD2 (7 bases). Trimming shortened V by 0 bases and J by 4 bases, and 29 bases separated the two germline ends. The CDR3 length is 20 residues. The germline CDR1 and CDR2 sequences are SGHRS and YFSETQ. The CDR3 coding sequence is TGCGCCAGCAGCTTGGCCGTTGGGAGGGGGGCAGCAGATGAACCTTACGAGCAGTACTTC. This sequence encodes CASSLAVGRGAADEPYEQYF.

The chain combines TRBV2 with TRBJ1-1; TRBD1 might be the D (6 bases). V gave up 0 bases and J gave up 11 bases, with 16 bases separating them. The germline V gene encodes CDR1 SNHLY and CDR2 FYNNEI. The CDR3 is 14 amino acids. CDR3 region: CASSEAGRGTGAFF. The CDR3 bases are TGTGCCAGCAGTGAAGCGGGCAGGGGAACAGGGGCTTTCTTT.

This chain links TRBV11-2 with TRBJ1-2, with D hard to call. V lost 5 bases, J lost 2 bases, and 15 bases lay in between. Germline V gives CDR1 SGHAT, CDR2 FQNNGV. The CDR3 consists of 15 residues. The CDR3 sequence is CASSPRTAINYGYTF. As DNA, the CDR3 is TGTGCCAGCAGCCCCCGCACAGCAATAAACTATGGCTACACCTTC.

The gene calls are TRBV7-9 and TRBJ1-6; weak D call: TRBD1 (5 bases). CDR3 size: 15 residues. Trimming left V 2 bases short and J 5 bases short, with 10 bases between. In germline, CDR1 is SEHNR, CDR2 FQNEAQ (reference sequence). CDR3 region: CASSLQGQNNSPLHF. The CDR3 nucleotides are TGTGCCAGCAGCTTACAGGGCCAGAATAATTCACCCCTCCACTTT.

There are a few counts of this clone. The V gene is TRBV6-5, the J gene TRBJ1-4; 7 nucleotides match TRBD1. The V gene's germline CDR1 is MNHEY and CDR2 SVGAGI. The CDR3 loop spans 14 amino acids. Unmatched junction bases numbered 1, after V lost 2 bases and J lost 4 bases. Written as DNA, the CDR3 is TGTGCCAGCAGTTACGGGACAGTTAATGAAAAACTGTTTTTT. This sequence encodes CASSYGTVNEKLFF.

This chain links TRBV7-2 with TRBJ2-1, with 13 bases matching TRBD2. Germline V gene data show CDR1 as SGHTA and CDR2 as FQGNSA. V was pared by 6 bases and J by 7 bases, with 9 bases of the junction left unmatched. The CDR3 totals 16 residues. The CDR3 loop is CASRVTSGRARNEQFF. CDR3 nucleotides: TGTGCCAGCAGAGTAACTAGCGGGAGGGCCCGGAATGAGCAGTTCTTC.

The chain links TRBV18 to TRBJ2-3; the match to TRBD2 covers 10 bases. Trimming at V came to 0 bases and at J to 4 bases, leaving 7 bases not matched to a gene. CDR3 length equals 17 residues. The V gene's germline CDR1 is KGHSH and CDR2 LQKENI. CDR3 coding DNA: TGTGCCAGCTCACCACCGCCAGCGGGAGGGCCTGCAGATACGCAGTATTTT. This codes for CASSPPPAGGPADTQYF.

The gene calls are TRBV5-1 and TRBJ2-7; the D gene is possibly TRBD1 (6 bases). In germline, CDR1 is SGHRS, CDR2 YFSETQ. The CDR3 covers 14 residues. V was trimmed by 3 bases and J by 2 bases, leaving 12 bases between them. The CDR3 spells CASSSGTQAYEQYF. For the CDR3, the DNA is TGCGCCAGCAGCTCAGGGACACAAGCCTACGAGCAGTACTTC.

J is TRBJ1-2 and V is TRBV30; D might be TRBD1 (5 bases). Germline V lookup: CDR1 GTSNPN, CDR2 SVGIG (reference sequence). The CDR3 sequence is 13 residues long. V was trimmed by 2 bases and J by 2 bases, leaving 9 bases between them. This CDR3 reads CAWSQDTNYGYTF. The CDR3 coding sequence is TGTGCCTGGAGTCAGGACACCAACTATGGCTACACCTTC.

The chain has TRBV7-8 and TRBJ2-7; 8 bases match TRBD1. The CDR3 length is 13 residues. Looked up from germline, CDR1 is SGHVS and CDR2 is FQNEAQ. The junction had 4 bases not matched to a gene; V was cut back by 4 bases and J by 5 bases. CDR3 in DNA: TGTGCCAGCAGCTCCGACAGGGGTCACGAGCAGTACTTC. Translation: CASSSDRGHEQYF.

The chain joins TRBV27 to TRBJ2-3; 7 nucleotides agree with TRBD2. J lost 0 bases, V lost 6 bases, and 9 bases had no gene match. Germline V gene lookup returns CDR1 MNHEY and CDR2 SMNVEV (reference sequence). The CDR3 totals 16 residues. This chain's CDR3 is CASSLIPGLSTDTQYF. CDR3 coding DNA: TGTGCCAGCAGCCTTATACCGGGACTAAGCACAGATACGCAGTATTTT.

In this sample, this clone turned up many times. The V call is TRBV6-1, the J call TRBJ1-6; 7 nucleotides line up with TRBD1. This CDR3 comprises 15 residues. Per germline, CDR1 MNHNS and CDR2 SASEGT. V was pared by 7 bases and J by 7 bases, with 10 bases of the junction left unmatched. Written as DNA, the CDR3 is TGTGCCAGCACTATGACAGGGACCCACAATTCACCCCTCCACTTT. It is translated as CASTMTGTHNSPLHF.

This chain connects TRBV28 to TRBJ1-4, with TRBD1 identical over 9 bases. The junction had 8 bases not matched to a gene; V was cut back by 4 bases and J by 8 bases. This CDR3 comprises 15 residues. Germline V CDR1 and CDR2: MDHEN, SYDVKM. In nucleotides, the CDR3 is TGTGCCAGCAGTTCCCACAGGGGGCTGGTGGAAAAACTGTTTTTT. This codes for CASSSHRGLVEKLFF.

V gene TRBV19 combines with J gene TRBJ2-4; 9 nucleotides match TRBD1. Germline CDR1 and CDR2: LNHDA and SQIVND (reference sequence). Trimming removed 6 bases from V and 3 bases from J; junction bases left unmatched: 9. The CDR3 extends over 16 amino acids. CDR3 region: CASRNRGRVDKNIQYF. Here the CDR3 DNA reads TGTGCCAGTAGGAACAGGGGGCGAGTTGACAAAAACATTCAGTACTTC.

The chain is built from TRBV30 and TRBJ2-5; 7 bases line up with TRBD1. Germline CDR1 is GTSNPN and CDR2 is SVGIG (reference sequence). With V trimmed by 3 bases and J by 4 bases, 5 bases remained unmatched. CDR3 size: 13 residues. The DNA for the CDR3 is TGTGCCTGGAGGGAGACAGGGTTAGAGACCCAGTACTTC. It yields the protein CAWRETGLETQYF. Looking up the rest from reference TRBV30 and TRBJ2-5 gives the full variable domain: SQTIHQWPATLVQPVGSPLSLECTVEGTSNPNLYWYRQAAGRGLQLLFYSVGIGQISSEVPQNLSASRPQDRQFILSSKKLLLSDSGFYLCAWRETGLETQYFGPGTRLLVL.

This clone was seen a single time. The genes are TRBV10-3 and TRBJ2-7; TRBD2 might be the D (6 bases). Germline CDR1 reads ENHRY; CDR2 reads SYGVKD. CDR3 length equals 15 residues. The V and J ends lost 2 bases and 2 bases respectively, with 13 bases between them. The DNA for the CDR3 is TGTGCCATCAGTGAGGGGGTGACTAGGGCCTACGAGCAGTACTTC. Translating it yields CAISEGVTRAYEQYF.

This clone was seen more than once but under ten times. The chain joins TRBV2 to TRBJ2-4; D unclear. V shed 3 bases and J shed 0 bases, with 6 bases lying between them. Germline V gene data show CDR1 as SNHLY and CDR2 as FYNNEI. The CDR3 spans 14 residues. The CDR3 spells CASSDTLAKNIQYF. The DNA of the CDR3 is TGTGCCAGCAGTGACACATTAGCCAAAAACATTCAGTACTTC.